This T cell receptor beta chain was obtained from a study of blood T cell repertoires in COVID-19. Study-level information: Samples of COVID-19 (acute and convalescent) were obtained from the United States, Italy and Spain. Nucleic acid was either cDNA or gDNA, and it came from T cells, B-cell-depleted T cells, or PBMCs.

The length of the CDR3 is 16 residues. The V end was cut by 4 bases, the J end by 4 bases, with 17 bases between. Germline assignment: CDR1 SGHKS and CDR2 YYEKEE (reference sequence). Original processing methods: The authors estimated nucleated cell counts from reference gene primer amplification. Data came from immunoSEQ multiplex PCR; TCRdb stores just in-frame clones and leaves some out. V, J and clone size are taken as reported in that table, and D and trimming were inferred from the DNA itself. Among about 240,000 clones listed, approximately 86% were seen once. This chain connects TRBV5-5 to TRBJ1-4; D might be TRBD1 (5 bases). The receptor was derived from an older woman with active or convalescent COVID-19. The sequencing sample was made of peripheral blood. The CDR3 sequence is CASSPDLTASNEKLFF. The CDR3 DNA sequence: TGTGCCAGCAGCCCTGACCTGACAGCTAGTAATGAAAAACTGTTTTTT.